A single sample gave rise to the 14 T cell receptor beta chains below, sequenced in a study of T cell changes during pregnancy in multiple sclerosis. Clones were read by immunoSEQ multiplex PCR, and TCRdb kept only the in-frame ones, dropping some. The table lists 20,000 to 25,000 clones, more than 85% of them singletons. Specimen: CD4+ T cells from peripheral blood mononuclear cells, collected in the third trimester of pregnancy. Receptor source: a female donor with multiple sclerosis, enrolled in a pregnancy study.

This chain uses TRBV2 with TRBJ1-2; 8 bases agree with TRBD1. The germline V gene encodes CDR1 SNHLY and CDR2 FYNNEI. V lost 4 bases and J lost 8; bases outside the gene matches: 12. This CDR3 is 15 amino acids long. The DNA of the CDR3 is TGTGCCAGCAGTGCAGGGGGCGGCCGACCGCGGGGCTACACCTTC. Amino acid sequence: CASSAGGGRPRGYTF.

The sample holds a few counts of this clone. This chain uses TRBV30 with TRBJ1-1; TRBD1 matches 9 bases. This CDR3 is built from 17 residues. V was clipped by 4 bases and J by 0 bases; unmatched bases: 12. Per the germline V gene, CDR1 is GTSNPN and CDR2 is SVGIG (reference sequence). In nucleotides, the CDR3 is TGTGCCTGGAACACGGCGGGTACAGGGGGCATGAACACTGAAGCTTTCTTT. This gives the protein CAWNTAGTGGMNTEAFF.

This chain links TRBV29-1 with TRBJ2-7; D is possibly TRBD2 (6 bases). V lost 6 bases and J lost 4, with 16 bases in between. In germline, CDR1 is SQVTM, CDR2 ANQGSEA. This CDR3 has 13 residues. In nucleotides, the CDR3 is TGCAGCGTCGGGGGAATTGACGGTTACGAGCAGTACTTC. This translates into CSVGGIDGYEQYF.

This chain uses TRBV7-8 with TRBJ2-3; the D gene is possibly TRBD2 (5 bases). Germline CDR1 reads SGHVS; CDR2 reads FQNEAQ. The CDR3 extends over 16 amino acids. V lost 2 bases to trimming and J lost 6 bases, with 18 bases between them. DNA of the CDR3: TGTGCCAGCAGCTTATCGGGGTCAGTGGAGCTGGATACGCAGTATTTT. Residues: CASSLSGSVELDTQYF.

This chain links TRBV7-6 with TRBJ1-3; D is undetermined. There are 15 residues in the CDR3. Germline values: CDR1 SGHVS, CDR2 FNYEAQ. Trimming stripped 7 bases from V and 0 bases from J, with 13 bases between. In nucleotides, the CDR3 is TGTGCCAGCACACTCAATCCTGGCTCTGGAAACACCATATATTTT. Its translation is CASTLNPGSGNTIYF.

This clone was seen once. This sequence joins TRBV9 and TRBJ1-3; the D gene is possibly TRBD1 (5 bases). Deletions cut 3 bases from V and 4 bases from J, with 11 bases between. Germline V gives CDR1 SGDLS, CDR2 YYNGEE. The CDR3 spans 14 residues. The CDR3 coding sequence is TGTGCCAGCAGCGACGGGGGAGCCGGAAACACCATATATTTT. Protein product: CASSDGGAGNTIYF.

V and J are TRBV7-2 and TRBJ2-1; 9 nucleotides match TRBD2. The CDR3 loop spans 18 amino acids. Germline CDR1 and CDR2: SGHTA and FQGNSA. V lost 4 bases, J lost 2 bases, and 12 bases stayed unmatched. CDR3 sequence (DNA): TGTGCCAGCAGCTCTTCTGCCGGGGAGCGGGGGGCCTACAATGAGCAGTTCTTC. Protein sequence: CASSSSAGERGAYNEQFF.

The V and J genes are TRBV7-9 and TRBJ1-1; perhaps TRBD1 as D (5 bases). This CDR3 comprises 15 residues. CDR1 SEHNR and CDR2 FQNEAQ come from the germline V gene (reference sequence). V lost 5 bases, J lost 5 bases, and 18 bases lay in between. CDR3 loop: CASSPRGGGGTEAFF. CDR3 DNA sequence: TGTGCCAGCAGCCCCCGTGGGGGAGGAGGGACTGAAGCTTTCTTT.

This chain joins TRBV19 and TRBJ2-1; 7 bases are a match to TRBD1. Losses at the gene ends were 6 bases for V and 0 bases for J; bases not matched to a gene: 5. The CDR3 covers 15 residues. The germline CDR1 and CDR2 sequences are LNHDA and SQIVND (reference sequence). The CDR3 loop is CASREGQSSYNEQFF. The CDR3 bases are TGTGCCAGTAGAGAGGGACAGAGCTCCTACAATGAGCAGTTCTTC.

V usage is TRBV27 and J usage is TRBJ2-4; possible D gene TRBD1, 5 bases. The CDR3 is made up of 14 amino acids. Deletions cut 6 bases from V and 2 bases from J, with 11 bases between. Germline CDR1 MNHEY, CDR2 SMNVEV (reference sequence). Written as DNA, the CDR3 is TGTGCCAGCAGCCTCCAGGGATCCAAAAACATTCAGTACTTC. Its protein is CASSLQGSKNIQYF.

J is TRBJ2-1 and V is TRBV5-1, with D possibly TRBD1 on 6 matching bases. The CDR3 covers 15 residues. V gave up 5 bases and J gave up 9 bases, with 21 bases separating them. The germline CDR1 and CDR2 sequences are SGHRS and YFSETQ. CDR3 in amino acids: CASRSRDNVLSEQFF. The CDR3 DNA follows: TGCGCCAGCAGGTCTCGGGACAACGTTTTAAGTGAGCAGTTCTTC.

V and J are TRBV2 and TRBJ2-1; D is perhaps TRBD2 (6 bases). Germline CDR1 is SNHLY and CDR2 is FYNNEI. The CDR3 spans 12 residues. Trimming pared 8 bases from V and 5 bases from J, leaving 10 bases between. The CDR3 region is CASPRDNNEQFF. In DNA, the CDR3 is TGTGCCAGCCCGCGGGATAACAATGAGCAGTTCTTC. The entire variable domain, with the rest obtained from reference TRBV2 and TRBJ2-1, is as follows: EPEVTQTPSHQVTQMGQEVILRCVPISNHLYFYWYRQILGQKVEFLVSFYNNEISEKSEIFDDQFSVERPDGSNFTLKIRSTKLEDSAMYFCASPRDNNEQFFGPGTRLTVL.

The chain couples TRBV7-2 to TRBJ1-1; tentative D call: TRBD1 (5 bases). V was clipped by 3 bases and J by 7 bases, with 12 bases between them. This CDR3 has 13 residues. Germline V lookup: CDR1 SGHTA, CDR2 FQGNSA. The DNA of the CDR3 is TGTGCCAGCAGCTTCGGAGGGACCAGTGAAGCTTTCTTT. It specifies CASSFGGTSEAFF.

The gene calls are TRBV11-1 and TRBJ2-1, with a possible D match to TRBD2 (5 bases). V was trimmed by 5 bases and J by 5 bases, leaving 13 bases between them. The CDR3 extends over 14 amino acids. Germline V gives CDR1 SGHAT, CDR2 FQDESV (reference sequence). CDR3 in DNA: TGTGCCAGCAGCCCGCGGGCCCGCCACAATGAGCAGTTCTTC. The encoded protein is CASSPRARHNEQFF. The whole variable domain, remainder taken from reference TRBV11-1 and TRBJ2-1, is EAEVAQSPRYKITEKSQAVAFWCDPISGHATLYWYRQILGQGPELLVQFQDESVVDDSQLPKDRFSAERLKGVDSTLKIQPAELGDSAMYLCASSPRARHNEQFFGPGTRLTVL.